Listed here are 23 T cell receptor beta chains from one sample, sequenced in a study of T cell responses to AZD1222 COVID-19 vaccine. Clones were read by immunoSEQ multiplex PCR, and TCRdb kept only the in-frame ones, dropping some. The sample records 95,000 to 150,000 clones, roughly 90% being singletons. The sample was peripheral blood, taken on day 0 of AZD1222 vaccination. The receptors shown here come from an adult in good health.

CDR3 DNA: TGTGCCAGCAGCCCTCGAGCAGGCGGGGAGCTGTTTTTT. Translating gives CASSPRAGGELFF. The chain combines TRBV12-3 or TRBV12-4 with TRBJ2-2; no clear D. The CDR3 is made up of 13 amino acids. Trimming shortened V by 6 bases and J by 7 bases, and 12 bases separated the two germline ends.

J is TRBJ1-1 and V is TRBV5-1; TRBD1 agrees at 7 bases. The CDR3 runs to 15 residues. V dropped 1 base and J dropped 1; count of bases not matched to a gene: 4. In germline, CDR1 is SGHRS, CDR2 YFSETQ. DNA of the CDR3: TGCGCCAGCAGCTTGCGACAGGGTCCGAACACTGAAGCTTTCTTT. This gives the protein CASSLRQGPNTEAFF.

This rearrangement joins TRBV11-2 to TRBJ2-6; D is unresolved. This CDR3 contains 14 residues. Trimming removed 1 base at V and 1 base at J, with 2 bases between. Germline CDR1 reads SGHAT; CDR2 reads FQNNGV. The CDR3 coding sequence is TGTGCCAGCAGCTTAGGTTCTGGGGCCAACGTCCTGACTTTC. This translates into CASSLGSGANVLTF.

This clone is a singleton in its sample. The rearrangement joins TRBV30 to TRBJ1-1; D is perhaps TRBD1 (6 bases). Germline loops: CDR1 GTSNPN, CDR2 SVGIG (reference sequence). V lost 7 bases, J lost 1 base, and 16 bases lay in between. This CDR3 has 14 amino acids. Here the CDR3 reads CALGGRGKNTEAFF. The CDR3 coding sequence is TGTGCCTTGGGGGGGCGGGGGAAGAACACTGAAGCTTTCTTT. The entire variable domain, with the rest obtained from reference TRBV30 and TRBJ1-1, is as follows: SQTIHQWPATLVQPVGSPLSLECTVEGTSNPNLYWYRQAAGRGLQLLFYSVGIGQISSEVPQNLSASRPQDRQFILSSKKLLLSDSGFYLCALGGRGKNTEAFFGQGTRLTVV.

In this sample, this clone turned up once. The sample contains more than one DNA sequence encoding this CDR3. The CDR3 reads CASSLGSEQFF. In DNA form, the CDR3 reads TGTGCCAGCAGCTTAGGTAGTGAGCAGTTCTTC. V and J are TRBV5-6 and TRBJ2-1; D is uncertain. Trimming shortened V by 2 bases and J by 9 bases, and 6 bases separated the two germline ends. The CDR3 consists of 11 residues. CDR1 is SGHDT and CDR2 is YYEEEE in the germline V gene. The variable domain in full, completed from reference TRBV5-6 and TRBJ2-1, reads DAGVTQSPTHLIKTRGQQVTLRCSPKSGHDTVSWYQQALGQGPQFIFQYYEEEERQRGNFPDRFSGHQFPNYSSELNVNALLLGDSALYLCASSLGSEQFFGPGTRLTVL.

In this sample, this clone turned up a few times. This rearrangement joins TRBV30 to TRBJ2-3, with D possibly matching TRBD1 (6 bases). This CDR3 spans 13 amino acids. Germline lookup yields CDR1 GTSNPN and CDR2 SVGIG (reference sequence). V was shortened by 0 bases and J by 6 bases, with 10 bases between the two germline ends. CDR3 protein: CAWSVGTRDTQYF. The DNA of the CDR3 is TGTGCCTGGAGTGTAGGGACAAGGGATACGCAGTATTTT.

Only one count was recorded for this clone. The chain recombines TRBV2 with TRBJ1-1; D might be TRBD1 (5 bases). The CDR3 contains 13 residues. V gave up 5 bases and J gave up 11 bases, with 18 bases separating them. Germline V gene lookup returns CDR1 SNHLY and CDR2 FYNNEI. The CDR3 sequence: CASSSSGQGQAFF. The CDR3 coding sequence is TGTGCCAGCAGTTCGTCAGGTCAGGGTCAGGCTTTCTTT.

The chain recombines TRBV4-1 with TRBJ2-1, with 10 bases identical to TRBD2. CDR3 length equals 15 residues. Germline values: CDR1 MGHRA, CDR2 YSYEKL. V shed 2 bases and J 5 bases; nucleotides not matched to a gene: 3. CDR3 bases: TGCGCCAGCAGCCAAAATCTAGCGGGGGACAATGAGCAGTTCTTC. It encodes CASSQNLAGDNEQFF.

The table lists this clone with a few counts. The CDR3 coding sequence is TGCAGTGCTAGTAGCCCAGCGACGGACAATGAGCAGTTCTTC. This gives the protein CSASSPATDNEQFF. The J gene is TRBJ2-1, the V gene TRBV20-1; no clear D gene. The CDR3 has 14 amino acids. Germline V CDR1 and CDR2: DFQATT, SNEGSKA (reference sequence). Trimming cost V 3 bases and J 5 bases, with 14 bases left between them.

V is TRBV6-5 and J is TRBJ1-3, with D uncertain. This CDR3 contains 14 residues. In germline, CDR1 is MNHEY, CDR2 SVGAGI. V lost 5 bases to trimming and J lost 2 bases, with 10 bases between them. CDR3 sequence reads: CASSTSGAGNTIYF. CDR3 sequence (DNA): TGTGCCAGCAGTACCAGCGGGGCTGGAAACACCATATATTTT.

The V call is TRBV7-9, the J call TRBJ1-4; no clear D. Looked up from germline, CDR1 is SEHNR and CDR2 is FQNEAQ (reference sequence). The CDR3 covers 17 residues. The V and J ends lost 5 bases and 0 bases respectively, with 16 bases between them. The CDR3 loop is CASSPFRTAATNEKLFF. The CDR3 DNA reads TGTGCCAGCAGCCCTTTTAGGACGGCAGCAACTAATGAAAAACTGTTTTTT. The variable domain in full, with the rest retrieved from reference TRBV7-9 and TRBJ1-4, is DTGVSQNPRHKITKRGQNVTFRCDPISEHNRLYWYRQTLGQGPEFLTYFQNEAQLEKSRLLSDRFSAERPKGSFSTLEIQRTEQGDSAMYLCASSPFRTAATNEKLFFGSGTQLSVL.

V gene TRBV5-8 combines with J gene TRBJ2-5; D might be TRBD1 (6 bases). The CDR3 is 16 amino acids. CDR1 SGHTS and CDR2 YDEGEE come from the germline V gene. V lost 4 bases and J 5 bases, leaving 21 bases between the germline ends. CDR3: CASSPLRGRGTETQYF. DNA for the CDR3: TGTGCCAGCAGCCCGCTGCGAGGCAGGGGAACGGAGACCCAGTACTTC. Complete variable domain (other parts from reference TRBV5-8 and TRBJ2-5): EAGVTQSPTHLIKTRGQQATLRCSPISGHTSVYWYQQALGLGLQFLLWYDEGEERNRGNFPPRFSGRQFPNYSSELNVNALELEDSALYLCASSPLRGRGTETQYFGPGTRLLVL.

This clone has a single count. The chain links TRBV29-1 to TRBJ2-7; 7 nucleotides line up with TRBD1. CDR3 length equals 13 residues. Germline V gene data show CDR1 as SQVTM and CDR2 as ANQGSEA. The ends lost 6 bases at V and 2 bases at J; junction bases unmatched: 7. In DNA form, the CDR3 reads TGCAGCGTCCTCAGGACAGGACCCTACGAGCAGTACTTC. Its translation: CSVLRTGPYEQYF.

The table lists this clone with a few counts. In nucleotides, the CDR3 is TGCGCCAGCAGCCAAGGACAGGGGAACCTACAAGGCATGCGGGGAACCTACAATGAGCAGTTCTTC. The encoded protein is CASSQGQGNLQGMRGTYNEQFF. This chain uses TRBV4-1 with TRBJ2-1; 8 bases fit TRBD1. This CDR3 comprises 22 residues. The V and J ends lost 1 base and 2 bases, in that order; junction bases with no gene match: 22. Germline CDR1 is MGHRA and CDR2 is YSYEKL.

This clone has a handful of counts. The chain employs TRBV28 and TRBJ1-2, with unresolved D. V was shortened by 2 bases and J by 3 bases, with 10 bases between the two germline ends. The CDR3 contains 14 residues. CDR1 and CDR2 (germline): MDHEN, SYDVKM. The CDR3 loop is CASSLGQSHYGYTF. The CDR3 coding sequence is TGTGCCAGCAGTTTAGGCCAGTCCCACTATGGCTACACCTTC.

The genes are TRBV13 and TRBJ2-3; 9 bases line up with TRBD2. This CDR3 is 17 amino acids long. The V and J ends lost 5 bases and 0 bases, in that order; junction bases with no gene match: 9. Germline assignment: CDR1 PRHDT and CDR2 FYEKMQ (reference sequence). This CDR3 is CASSRAIAGASTDTQYF. The DNA of the CDR3 is TGTGCCAGCAGCCGAGCTATAGCGGGAGCTAGCACAGATACGCAGTATTTT.

The CDR3 sequence is CASSAIMGNTEAFF. The CDR3, as DNA: TGTGCCAGCAGCGCGATTATGGGGAACACTGAAGCTTTCTTT. This chain uses TRBV7-9 with TRBJ1-1; D gene uncertain. CDR1 is SEHNR, CDR2 FQNEAQ, per germline (reference sequence). The CDR3 is 14 residues long. Trimming took 5 bases from V and 1 from J, leaving 11 bases between them.

This clone came up once. Germline is not matched at one junction end, which may reflect a read error. This chain links TRBV3-1 (or the pseudogene TRBV3-2) with TRBJ2-5; 11 nucleotides align to TRBD1. Germline V gene sequence: CDR1 LGHDT, CDR2 YNNKEL (reference sequence). The CDR3 covers 15 residues. CDR3: CASNQDGQGAETQYF. CDR3 in DNA: TGTGCCAGCAACCAAGACGGACAGGGGGCAGAGACCCAGTACTTC.

This clone came up a few times. V is TRBV6-5 and J is TRBJ1-2; D is perhaps TRBD1 (6 bases). Between the trimmed V and J ends, which lost 6 bases and 3 bases, there was a span of 14 bases. The CDR3 sequence is 14 residues long. The germline gives CDR1 MNHEY, CDR2 SVGAGI. The CDR3 nucleotides are TGTGCCAGCAGCGTGGACAGAAACTACTATGGCTACACCTTC. Amino acid sequence: CASSVDRNYYGYTF.

The chain carries TRBV5-1 and TRBJ1-1; D not resolved. Deletions cut 4 bases from V and 0 bases from J, with 10 bases between. The germline V gene encodes CDR1 SGHRS and CDR2 YFSETQ. CDR3 size: 14 residues. Here the CDR3 DNA reads TGCGCCAGCAGCAAAGGGTACATGAACACTGAAGCTTTCTTT. It codes for CASSKGYMNTEAFF.

The chain has TRBV7-2 and TRBJ2-2, with 12 bases identical to TRBD1. CDR1 SGHTA and CDR2 FQGNSA come from the germline V gene. V lost 4 bases to trimming and J lost 7 bases; unmatched junction nucleotides: 7. The CDR3 is made up of 16 amino acids. The CDR3 coding sequence is TGTGCCAGCAGCTCAGGGACAGGGGGCGCGGGCGGGGAGCTGTTTTTT. Protein sequence: CASSSGTGGAGGELFF. Drawing the rest from reference TRBV7-2 and TRBJ2-2, the complete variable domain is GAGVSQSPSNKVTEKGKDVELRCDPISGHTALYWYRQSLGQGLEFLIYFQGNSAPDKSGLPSDRFSAERTGGSVSTLTIQRTQQEDSAVYLCASSSGTGGAGGELFFGEGSRLTVL.

This clone was found a few times. The chain has TRBV6-4 and TRBJ1-6; no reliable D call. Trimming pared 7 bases from V and 5 bases from J, leaving 9 bases between. This CDR3 spans 13 amino acids. Per the germline V gene, CDR1 is MRHNA and CDR2 is SNTAGT. CDR3 nucleotide sequence: TGTGCCAGCAAGAAGACGAATAATTCACCCCTCCACTTT. Translation gives CASKKTNNSPLHF.

This CDR3 is CASSSWVRSTGELFF. The CDR3 DNA reads as TGTGCCAGCAGCTCCTGGGTTCGGAGCACCGGGGAGCTGTTTTTT. The chain recombines TRBV5-6 with TRBJ2-2; D unclear. V lost 3 bases to trimming and J lost 4 bases, with 13 bases between them. Germline assignment: CDR1 SGHDT and CDR2 YYEEEE. The CDR3 length is 15 residues.